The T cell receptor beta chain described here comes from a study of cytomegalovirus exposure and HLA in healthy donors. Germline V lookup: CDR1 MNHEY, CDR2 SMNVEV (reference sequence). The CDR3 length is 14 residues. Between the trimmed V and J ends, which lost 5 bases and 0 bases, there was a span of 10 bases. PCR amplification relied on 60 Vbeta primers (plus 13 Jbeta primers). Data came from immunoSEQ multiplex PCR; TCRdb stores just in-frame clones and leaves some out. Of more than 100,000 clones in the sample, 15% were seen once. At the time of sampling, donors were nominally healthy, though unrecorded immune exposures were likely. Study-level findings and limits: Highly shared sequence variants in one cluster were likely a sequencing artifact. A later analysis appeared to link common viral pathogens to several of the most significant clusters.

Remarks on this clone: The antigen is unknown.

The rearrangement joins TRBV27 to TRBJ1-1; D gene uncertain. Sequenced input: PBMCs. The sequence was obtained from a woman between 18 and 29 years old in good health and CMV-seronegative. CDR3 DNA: TGTGCCAGCAGTCTCAGGCCCGTGAACACTGAAGCTTTCTTT. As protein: CASSLRPVNTEAFF.